Listed below are T cell receptor beta chains from one sample, sequenced in a study of cytomegalovirus exposure and HLA in healthy donors. Profiled with immunoSEQ multiplex PCR; TCRdb holds only in-frame clones, not every one. This sample carries 200,000 or so clones, just over 90% of them seen once, and the ten largest clones take around 1.1%. Sequencing input: PBMCs. These receptors were obtained from a woman aged 18-35 years in good health and CMV-seronegative. The CDR3 runs from the conserved cysteine through the conserved F or W. The D gene is left open where the match is weak. Not all rows give a size; the values are once, few, many and, for expanded clones, a class.

d_gene,abundance,v_gene,j_gene,CDR3nt,CDR3aa
TRBD2,-,TRBV28,TRBJ2-4,TGTGCCAGCAGTTCCTCAGGACTAGCGGTCAACATTCAGTACTTC,CASSSSGLAVNIQYF
TRBD2,-,TRBV6-5,TRBJ2-1,TGTGCCAGCAGTTACGGTAGCGGGAGAGGATACAATGAGCAGTTCTTC,CASSYGSGRGYNEQFF
TRBD1,-,TRBV19,TRBJ1-2,TGTGCCAGTAGTAGCAAGGGGACAGGGTTTTACTACACCTTC,CASSSKGTGFYYTF
-,-,TRBV28,TRBJ1-5,TGTGCCAGCAGACCCTGGGAGGGCCTAAGCAATCAGCCCCAGCATTTT,CASRPWEGLSNQPQHF
TRBD1,-,TRBV6-5,TRBJ1-2,TGTGCCAGCGCAGGGGGAGACTATGGCTACACCTTC,CASAGGDYGYTF
TRBD2,-,TRBV4-2,TRBJ2-5,TGTGCCAGCAGCCAAGAGGGGGGGGAGACCCAGTACTTC,CASSQEGGETQYF
-,once,TRBV13,TRBJ1-5,TGTGCCAGCAGCTTTCAGGGTGATCAGCCCCAGCATTTT,CASSFQGDQPQHF
-,-,TRBV28,TRBJ2-3,TGTGCCAGCAGTTTATCCCCATCGGGGGTTGGTACGCAGTATTTT,CASSLSPSGVGTQYF
TRBD2,-,TRBV11-2,TRBJ2-1,TGTGCCAGCAGCTCGCCGACTAGCGGGAAATCCTACAATGAGCAGTTCTTC,CASSSPTSGKSYNEQFF
TRBD1,-,TRBV19,TRBJ1-5,TGTGCCAGTAGTATTGGAAACAGGGGGCTCGACCAGCCCCAGCATTTT,CASSIGNRGLDQPQHF
TRBD2,-,TRBV5-1,TRBJ2-5,TGCGCCAGCAGCTCGCCTAGCGGGGGGGAGACCCAGTACTTC,CASSSPSGGETQYF
TRBD1,-,TRBV7-6,TRBJ2-7,TGTGCCAGCAGCTTTACCGGGACAGGGGTTATCGGGCGCGAGCAGTACTTC,CASSFTGTGVIGREQYF
-,-,TRBV20-1,TRBJ2-1,TGCAGTGCGGCTGGCAATGAGCAGTTCTTC,CSAAGNEQFF
TRBD1,once,TRBV2,TRBJ1-1,TGTGCCTGCCCGACAGGGAGGAACACTGAAGCTTTCTTT,CACPTGRNTEAFF
-,-,TRBV27,TRBJ1-2,TGTGCCAGCAGTTCGGGCAGGGGTGGGTATGGCTACACCTTC,CASSSGRGGYGYTF
-,-,TRBV28,TRBJ2-7,TGTGCCAGCAGCCCGGGGTCCGAGCAGTACTTC,CASSPGSEQYF
TRBD1,-,TRBV9,TRBJ1-2,TGTGCCAGCAGCGTAGTAACAGGGGGCTCCTACTATGGCTACACCTTC,CASSVVTGGSYYGYTF
-,-,TRBV6-1,TRBJ2-1,TGTGCCAGCAGTGACGCAGCGGGCTCCTACAATGAGCAGTTCTTC,CASSDAAGSYNEQFF
TRBD2,-,TRBV6-1,TRBJ2-7,TGTGCCAGCAGTGAAGCGCATCGGACTAGCGGAAATCGTTACGAGCAGTACTTC,CASSEAHRTSGNRYEQYF
-,-,TRBV2,TRBJ1-4,TGTGCCAGCAGTGAGCTTGGCAGAACCGAAAAACTGTTTTTT,CASSELGRTEKLFF
TRBD1,-,TRBV28,TRBJ1-5,TGTGCCAGCAGCCCGCACCAGGGACAGGGGTTGGGCAATCAGCCCCAGCATTTT,CASSPHQGQGLGNQPQHF
TRBD2,-,TRBV25-1,TRBJ2-7,TGTGCCAGCAGTGAAGGCCTGACTAGCGGGCACACCTACGAGCAGTACTTC,CASSEGLTSGHTYEQYF
-,-,TRBV5-1,TRBJ2-7,TGCGCCAGCAGCTCGGACAGATACGAGCAGTACTTC,CASSSDRYEQYF
-,-,TRBV29-1,TRBJ2-3,TGCAGCGTTGAAGAATCGACAGATACGCAGTATTTT,CSVEESTDTQYF
-,-,TRBV4-1,TRBJ2-5,TGCGCCAGCAGCCAGTTCGCCATTCGGGAGACCCAGTACTTC,CASSQFAIRETQYF
-,-,TRBV5-1,TRBJ2-4,TGCGCCAGCAGCTTGGAGACAGCCGGTACCAAAAACATTCAGTACTTC,CASSLETAGTKNIQYF
TRBD1,-,TRBV7-6,TRBJ2-7,TGTGCCAGCAGCTCCGGGACAGGTACTTGGGAGCAGTACTTC,CASSSGTGTWEQYF
-,-,TRBV25-1,TRBJ1-3,TGTGCCAGCAGTGAAGGAGACAGCTCTGGAAACACCATATATTTT,CASSEGDSSGNTIYF
TRBD2,-,TRBV30,TRBJ2-1,TGTGCCTGGAAACCGGGAGGGCCGGGTAATGAGCAGTTCTTC,CAWKPGGPGNEQFF
-,-,TRBV29-1,TRBJ1-4,TGCAGCGTGGCCTGGCTTGCAACTAATGAAAAACTGTTTTTT,CSVAWLATNEKLFF
-,-,TRBV7-6,TRBJ1-1,TGTGCCAGCAGCCCAGGAAGGAACACTGAAGCTTTCTTT,CASSPGRNTEAFF
-,-,TRBV7-8,TRBJ1-3,TGTGCCAGCAGCTTATTGCGGCGGGCGCCAGGAAACACCATATATTTT,CASSLLRRAPGNTIYF
-,-,TRBV5-1,TRBJ1-1,TGCGCCAGCAGCCTAGACGGCCAGAACACTGAAGCTTTCTTT,CASSLDGQNTEAFF
-,-,TRBV29-1,TRBJ1-2,TGCAGCGTTGAATACTCAAGCAGCGGGCGGAATCGCTATGGCTACACCTTC,CSVEYSSSGRNRYGYTF
TRBD1,-,TRBV2,TRBJ1-2,TGTGCCAGGTACAGGGGAGATGGCTACACCTTC,CARYRGDGYTF
-,-,TRBV27,TRBJ2-1,TGTGCCAGCAGTTTATCCCCACTAGATGCCTCGGGGTTCTTC,CASSLSPLDASGFF
TRBD2,-,TRBV6-1,TRBJ2-7,TGTGCCAGCGGCCAGACTAGCGAGAACTACGAGCAGTACTTC,CASGQTSENYEQYF
-,few,TRBV5-1,TRBJ1-5,TGCGCCAGCAGCTTGGCAGGCGAATACAATCAGCCCCAGCATTTT,CASSLAGEYNQPQHF
TRBD2,-,TRBV4-1,TRBJ2-3,TGCGCCAGCAGCCAAGGGACCGTGGGACTAGACCCGTTATCGACGCAGTATTTT,CASSQGTVGLDPLSTQYF
-,-,TRBV7-9,TRBJ1-2,TGTGCCAGCAGCTTACCCAGGGCTTATGGCTACACCTTC,CASSLPRAYGYTF
-,-,TRBV19,TRBJ2-7,TGTGCCAGTAGTAACCTTGCAGGGGCCTACGAGCAGTACTTC,CASSNLAGAYEQYF
-,few,TRBV28,TRBJ2-1,TGTGCCAGCAGTGCCGGGAGCTCCTACAATGAGCAGTTCTTC,CASSAGSSYNEQFF
TRBD2,-,TRBV18,TRBJ2-1,TGTGCCAGCTCATGGGCTAGCGGGAGCTATGAGCAGTTCTTC,CASSWASGSYEQFF
TRBD1,once,TRBV18,TRBJ2-3,TGTGCCAGCTCACTTTCGACAGGGCCCCGTGGGGGCACAGATACGCAGTATTTT,CASSLSTGPRGGTDTQYF
TRBD1,-,TRBV30,TRBJ1-5,TGTGCCTGGAGTCGACAGGGGAGGGAGAGCAATCAGCCCCAGCATTTT,CAWSRQGRESNQPQHF
-,-,TRBV28,TRBJ2-3,TGTGCCATCACAGGGACCTACACAGATACGCAGTATTTT,CAITGTYTDTQYF
TRBD1,few,TRBV29-1,TRBJ1-2,TGCAGCGTTTCCCCCACAGGGGATGGCTACACCTTC,CSVSPTGDGYTF
-,-,TRBV19,TRBJ2-4,TGTGCCAGTAGTACTCTGGCCCTAGCGTCCAAAAACATTCAGTACTTC,CASSTLALASKNIQYF
-,-,TRBV5-5,TRBJ1-5,TGTGCCAGCACCGCTCAATTGACAGGCCTCGGCAATCAGCCCCAGCATTTT,CASTAQLTGLGNQPQHF
TRBD2,-,TRBV18,TRBJ2-3,TGTGCCAGCTCACCACTAGCGGGAGGGGACACAGATACGCAGTATTTT,CASSPLAGGDTDTQYF
TRBD2,-,TRBV27,TRBJ2-1,TGTGCCAGCAGTTTAGCGACTAGCGGGAGAGCCAATGAGCAGTTCTTC,CASSLATSGRANEQFF
TRBD1,-,TRBV13,TRBJ2-2,TGTGCCAGCAGACGGACAGGTTTGGGTTTTTGGGAGCTGTTTTTT,CASRRTGLGFWELFF
TRBD1,-,TRBV2,TRBJ1-1,TGTGCCAGCAGTGACGGACAGGGCCCATCTAAAAAAGCTTTCTTT,CASSDGQGPSKKAFF
TRBD1,-,TRBV18,TRBJ1-1,TGTGCCAGCTCACCCCCGGGACAGGGGGCTATTGAAGCTTTCTTT,CASSPPGQGAIEAFF
-,few,TRBV5-7,TRBJ1-6,TGTGCCAGCAGCTTGGCAGGGCCGGGCAATTCACCCCTCCACTTT,CASSLAGPGNSPLHF
TRBD2,-,TRBV11-3,TRBJ2-1,TGTGCCAGCAGCCTTACTCGACTAGCGGGAGCGTACAATGAGCAGTTCTTC,CASSLTRLAGAYNEQFF
TRBD2,-,TRBV19,TRBJ2-7,TGTGCCAGTAGACCGGGACTAGATGTCTACGAGCAGTACTTC,CASRPGLDVYEQYF